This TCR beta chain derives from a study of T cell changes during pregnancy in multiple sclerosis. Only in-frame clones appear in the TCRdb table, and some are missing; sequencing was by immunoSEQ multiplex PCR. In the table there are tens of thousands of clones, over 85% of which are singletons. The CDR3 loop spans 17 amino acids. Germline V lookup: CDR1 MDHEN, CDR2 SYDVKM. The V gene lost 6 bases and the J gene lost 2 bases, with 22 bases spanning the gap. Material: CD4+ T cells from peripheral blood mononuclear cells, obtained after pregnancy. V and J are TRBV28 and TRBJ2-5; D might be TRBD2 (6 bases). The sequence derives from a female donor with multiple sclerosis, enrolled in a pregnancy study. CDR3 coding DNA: TGTGCCAGCAGCCGAACTTACCCGGGACTTCTTCAAGAGACCCAGTACTTC. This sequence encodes CASSRTYPGLLQETQYF. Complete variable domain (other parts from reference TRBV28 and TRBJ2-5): DVKVTQSSRYLVKRTGEKVFLECVQDMDHENMFWYRQDPGLGLRLIYFSYDVKMKEKGDIPEGYSVSREKKERFSLILESASTNQTSMYLCASSRTYPGLLQETQYFGPGTRLLVL.